Listed below are T cell receptor beta chains from one sample, sequenced in a study of Graves' ophthalmopathy and Graves' hyperthyroidism. TCRdb independently ran MiXCR on the multiplex PCR reads; one entry per CDR3 protein. The table lists under 350,000 distinct CDR3 sequences, 15% to 20% of them singletons. Sequenced sample: peripheral blood. The receptor set was obtained from an adult man with Graves' ophthalmopathy. The CDR3 runs from the conserved cysteine through the conserved F or W. D genes are given only for firm matches. The size entry is marked missing in some rows and otherwise reads once, few, many or a size class.

J gene: TRBJ2-5
clone size: many
D gene: TRBD2
CDR3 length: 16
V gene: TRBV20-1
CDR3 protein: CSARVASGGTSETQYF
CDR3 DNA: TGCAGTGCTAGAGTGGCTAGCGGGGGGACTTCAGAGACCCAGTACTTC

J gene: TRBJ1-2
clone size: few
D gene: .
CDR3 length: 16
V gene: TRBV6-5
CDR3 protein: CASSYRTIKHGDGYIF
CDR3 DNA: TGTGCCAGCAGTTATCGGACCATAAAGCACGGGGATGGCTACATCTTC

J gene: TRBJ2-5
clone size: .
D gene: .
CDR3 length: 14
V gene: TRBV7-8
CDR3 protein: CASSQGYGGKTQYF
CDR3 DNA: TGCGCCAGCAGCCAAGGTTACGGCGGGAAGACCCAGTACTTC

J gene: TRBJ2-7
clone size: .
D gene: .
CDR3 length: 13
V gene: TRBV3-1
CDR3 protein: CASSPTRWGEQYF
CDR3 DNA: TGTGCCAGCAGCCCTACTAGGTGGGGCGAGCAGTACTTC

J gene: TRBJ1-1
clone size: .
D gene: .
CDR3 length: 13
V gene: TRBV12-3/TRBV12-4
CDR3 protein: CASTPWADTEAFF
CDR3 DNA: TGTGCCAGCACCCCATGGGCGGACACTGAAGCTTTCTTT

J gene: TRBJ1-1
clone size: many
D gene: .
CDR3 length: 14
V gene: TRBV29-1
CDR3 protein: CSGRGHQSKTEAFF
CDR3 DNA: TGCAGCGGACGGGGACACCAAAGTAAAACTGAAGCTTTCTTT

J gene: TRBJ1-4
clone size: many
D gene: .
CDR3 length: 16
V gene: TRBV28
CDR3 protein: CASSQTYGTTNEKLFF
CDR3 DNA: TGTGCCAGCAGTCAAACCTACGGGACAACTAATGAAAAACTGTTTTTT

J gene: TRBJ1-2
clone size: many
D gene: .
CDR3 length: 14
V gene: TRBV27
CDR3 protein: CASSYAGDLYGYTF
CDR3 DNA: TGTGCCAGCAGTTACGCAGGGGACCTCTATGGCTACACCTTC

J gene: TRBJ2-5
clone size: many
D gene: TRBD2
CDR3 length: 16
V gene: TRBV20-1
CDR3 protein: CSAPGLAGGREETQYF
CDR3 DNA: TGCAGTGCCCCCGGACTAGCGGGGGGGCGAGAAGAGACCCAGTACTTC

J gene: TRBJ2-7
clone size: few
D gene: TRBD1
CDR3 length: 15
V gene: TRBV3-1
CDR3 protein: CASSHHGQGVNEQYF
CDR3 DNA: TGTGCCAGCAGCCATCACGGACAGGGTGTAAACGAGCAGTACTTC

J gene: TRBJ2-7
clone size: many
D gene: .
CDR3 length: 14
V gene: TRBV20-1
CDR3 protein: CSASSKPEFYEQYF
CDR3 DNA: TGCAGTGCTAGTTCTAAACCAGAATTTTACGAGCAGTACTTC

J gene: TRBJ1-5
clone size: many
D gene: TRBD1
CDR3 length: 17
V gene: TRBV7-2
CDR3 protein: CASSHTGTGGIRQPQHF
CDR3 DNA: TGTGCCAGCAGCCATACCGGGACAGGGGGAATTAGGCAGCCCCAGCATTTT

J gene: TRBJ2-7
clone size: many
D gene: TRBD1
CDR3 length: 12
V gene: TRBV10-3
CDR3 protein: CATGQGTYEQYF
CDR3 DNA: TGTGCCACCGGACAGGGAACCTACGAGCAGTACTTC

J gene: TRBJ1-3
clone size: many
D gene: .
CDR3 length: 11
V gene: TRBV6-2/TRBV6-3
CDR3 protein: CASSPANTIYF
CDR3 DNA: TGTGCCAGCAGTCCCGCGAACACCATATATTTT

J gene: TRBJ2-5
clone size: .
D gene: .
CDR3 length: 13
V gene: TRBV9
CDR3 protein: CACSAGTQETQYF
CDR3 DNA: .

J gene: TRBJ1-2
clone size: few
D gene: .
CDR3 length: 14
V gene: TRBV3-1
CDR3 protein: CASSQGALNYGYTF
CDR3 DNA: TGTGCCAGCAGCCAAGGGGCGCTAAACTATGGCTACACCTTC

J gene: TRBJ2-7
clone size: many
D gene: .
CDR3 length: 14
V gene: TRBV12-3/TRBV12-4
CDR3 protein: CASSPPDRAYEQYF
CDR3 DNA: TGTGCCAGCAGCCCCCCTGACAGAGCCTACGAGCAGTACTTC

J gene: TRBJ1-2
clone size: many
D gene: .
CDR3 length: 14
V gene: TRBV7-2
CDR3 protein: CASFSVRVAWGYTF
CDR3 DNA: TGTGCCAGCTTTAGTGTAAGGGTGGCATGGGGCTACACCTTC

J gene: TRBJ1-1
clone size: many
D gene: .
CDR3 length: 13
V gene: TRBV6-2/TRBV6-3
CDR3 protein: CASSYPTAPPAFF
CDR3 DNA: TGTGCCAGCAGTTACCCGACAGCCCCGCCGGCTTTCTTT

J gene: TRBJ1-2
clone size: many
D gene: .
CDR3 length: 15
V gene: TRBV12-3/TRBV12-4
CDR3 protein: CASTLGPVSPYGYTF
CDR3 DNA: TGTGCCAGCACTCTAGGGCCAGTGTCACCCTATGGCTACACCTTC

J gene: TRBJ2-7
clone size: many
D gene: TRBD1
CDR3 length: 15
V gene: TRBV7-8
CDR3 protein: CASSLGPGQGREQYF
CDR3 DNA: TGTGCCAGCAGCTTAGGGCCGGGACAGGGGCGAGAGCAGTACTTC

J gene: TRBJ2-2
clone size: many
D gene: TRBD1
CDR3 length: 15
V gene: TRBV29-1
CDR3 protein: CSVVGQDSNTGELFF
CDR3 DNA: TGCAGCGTCGTGGGACAGGACTCGAACACCGGGGAGCTGTTTTTT

J gene: TRBJ2-7
clone size: many
D gene: TRBD2
CDR3 length: 14
V gene: TRBV19
CDR3 protein: CASSQNSGKMEQYF
CDR3 DNA: TGTGCCAGTAGCCAAAATAGCGGGAAGATGGAGCAGTACTTC

J gene: TRBJ2-2
clone size: many
D gene: .
CDR3 length: 13
V gene: TRBV20-1
CDR3 protein: CSALQGKTGELFF
CDR3 DNA: TGCAGTGCCCTTCAGGGGAAAACCGGGGAGCTGTTTTTT

J gene: TRBJ1-1
clone size: once
D gene: TRBD1
CDR3 length: 15
V gene: TRBV30
CDR3 protein: CAWSKPGQGVTEAFF
CDR3 DNA: TGTGCCTGGAGTAAACCGGGACAGGGGGTCACTGAAGCTTTCTTT

J gene: TRBJ1-1
clone size: many
D gene: .
CDR3 length: 14
V gene: TRBV6-1
CDR3 protein: CASSEVLGRTEAFF
CDR3 DNA: TGTGCCAGCAGTGAAGTCCTAGGAAGGACTGAAGCTTTCTTT

J gene: TRBJ2-7
clone size: many
D gene: .
CDR3 length: 17
V gene: TRBV20-1
CDR3 protein: CSASYPFSDRPIYEQYF
CDR3 DNA: TGCAGTGCTAGTTATCCCTTTAGCGACAGGCCCATCTACGAGCAGTACTTC

J gene: TRBJ2-7
clone size: many
D gene: TRBD1
CDR3 length: 14
V gene: TRBV27
CDR3 protein: CASSSWTGNYEQYF
CDR3 DNA: TGTGCCAGCAGTTCCTGGACAGGGAACTACGAGCAGTACTTC

J gene: TRBJ2-7
clone size: many
D gene: TRBD1
CDR3 length: 16
V gene: TRBV11-2
CDR3 protein: CASSSQTGAGNYEQYF
CDR3 DNA: TGTGCCAGCAGCTCTCAGACAGGGGCTGGAAACTACGAGCAGTACTTC

J gene: TRBJ2-7
clone size: many
D gene: .
CDR3 length: 15
V gene: TRBV6-1
CDR3 protein: CASSEAVTPSYEQYF
CDR3 DNA: TGTGCCAGCAGTGAAGCCGTGACTCCTTCCTACGAGCAGTACTTC

J gene: TRBJ2-7
clone size: many
D gene: .
CDR3 length: 14
V gene: TRBV5-4
CDR3 protein: CASSPRDKTYEQYF
CDR3 DNA: TGTGCCAGCAGCCCACGGGACAAGACCTACGAGCAGTACTTC

J gene: TRBJ2-2
clone size: many
D gene: TRBD1
CDR3 length: 14
V gene: TRBV12-3/TRBV12-4
CDR3 protein: CASSRTGRAGELFF
CDR3 DNA: TGTGCCAGCAGCAGGACAGGGCGGGCCGGGGAGCTGTTTTTT

J gene: TRBJ2-7
clone size: many
D gene: .
CDR3 length: 14
V gene: TRBV3-1
CDR3 protein: CASSQAWSSYEQYF
CDR3 DNA: TGTGCCAGCAGCCAAGCTTGGAGCTCCTACGAGCAGTACTTC

J gene: TRBJ2-7
clone size: many
D gene: TRBD1
CDR3 length: 15
V gene: TRBV6-2/TRBV6-3
CDR3 protein: CASSDPGQGAYEQYF
CDR3 DNA: TGTGCCAGCAGTGATCCGGGACAGGGGGCTTACGAGCAGTACTTC

J gene: TRBJ2-2
clone size: few
D gene: .
CDR3 length: 16
V gene: TRBV6-5
CDR3 protein: CASSYEAAGRTGELFF
CDR3 DNA: TGTGCCAGCAGTTACGAGGCGGCGGGAAGGACCGGGGAGCTGTTTTTT

J gene: TRBJ1-6
clone size: many
D gene: .
CDR3 length: 13
V gene: TRBV28
CDR3 protein: CASTSLSYSPLHF
CDR3 DNA: TGTGCCAGCACCAGCCTTTCCTATTCACCCCTCCACTTT

J gene: TRBJ1-5
clone size: many
D gene: TRBD1
CDR3 length: 15
V gene: TRBV19
CDR3 protein: CASNADRVGSQPQHF
CDR3 DNA: TGTGCCAGTAACGCGGACAGGGTCGGAAGTCAGCCCCAGCATTTT

J gene: TRBJ1-2
clone size: .
D gene: TRBD1
CDR3 length: 13
V gene: TRBV30
CDR3 protein: CAWSVRDRDGYTF
CDR3 DNA: TGTGCCTGGAGTGTAAGGGACAGGGATGGCTACACCTTC

J gene: TRBJ2-7
clone size: many
D gene: .
CDR3 length: 13
V gene: TRBV6-5
CDR3 protein: CASSYLRAYEQYF
CDR3 DNA: TGTGCCAGCAGTTACCTGCGGGCCTACGAGCAGTACTTC

J gene: TRBJ1-3
clone size: many
D gene: .
CDR3 length: 16
V gene: TRBV6-5
CDR3 protein: CASSYSGRHSGNTIYF
CDR3 DNA: TGTGCCAGTAGTTACTCGGGGCGGCACTCTGGAAACACCATATATTTT

J gene: TRBJ1-1
clone size: .
D gene: .
CDR3 length: 12
V gene: TRBV6-2/TRBV6-3
CDR3 protein: CASSQDSTEAFF
CDR3 DNA: TGTGCCAGCAGCCAAGACTCCACTGAAGCTTTCTTT

J gene: TRBJ2-5
clone size: .
D gene: TRBD1
CDR3 length: 16
V gene: TRBV5-1
CDR3 protein: CASSLAGQGARETQYF
CDR3 DNA: TGCGCCAGCAGCTTGGCCGGGCAGGGGGCACGAGAGACCCAGTACTTC

J gene: TRBJ1-2
clone size: many
D gene: .
CDR3 length: 12
V gene: TRBV12-3/TRBV12-4
CDR3 protein: CASSFGGLGYTF
CDR3 DNA: TGTGCCAGCAGTTTTGGGGGGTTGGGCTACACCTTC

J gene: TRBJ2-7
clone size: many
D gene: .
CDR3 length: 14
V gene: TRBV10-3
CDR3 protein: CAIRGQPGSYEQYF
CDR3 DNA: TGTGCCATCCGTGGACAGCCAGGGTCCTACGAGCAGTACTTC

J gene: TRBJ1-1
clone size: many
D gene: .
CDR3 length: 13
V gene: TRBV7-2
CDR3 protein: CAGSAGMNTEAFF
CDR3 DNA: TGTGCCGGCTCGGCAGGGATGAACACTGAAGCTTTCTTT

J gene: TRBJ2-5
clone size: .
D gene: TRBD2
CDR3 length: 15
V gene: TRBV6-1
CDR3 protein: CASETLAGERETQYF
CDR3 DNA: TGTGCCAGCGAGACCCTAGCGGGAGAACGGGAGACCCAGTACTTC